This TCR beta chain comes out of a study of control samples from healthy donors and cancer patients. Deletions cut 0 bases from V and 7 bases from J, with 12 bases between. This CDR3 region has 14 residues. Germline CDR1 is GTSNPN and CDR2 is SVGIG (reference sequence). Assay: immunoSEQ multiplex PCR; the TCRdb copy retains only in-frame clones and omits some. Among 15,000 to 20,000 clones, around 80% were seen once, and the ten largest hold 25% to 30%. Sequencing was performed on PBMCs. V and J are TRBV30 and TRBJ1-4; D is possibly TRBD1 (5 bases). The sequence was collected from a woman in her 70s with lung cancer. CDR3 loop: CAWSVRTGVEKLFF. CDR3 coding DNA: TGTGCCTGGAGTGTAAGAACAGGTGTTGAAAAACTGTTTTTT.